This T cell receptor (beta chain) was recovered during a study of cytomegalovirus exposure and HLA in healthy donors. A remark on this clone: As yet, its antigen is unknown.

Researchers ran the PCR with 60 Vbeta and 13 Jbeta primers. TCRdb's copy holds only in-frame clones and misses some; the assay was immunoSEQ multiplex PCR. The profile shows under 110,000 clones, roughly 82% of them singletons. Study findings and constraints: In all likelihood, a cluster of highly shared sequence variants was a sequencing artifact. In an earlier analysis, productive rearrangement rates for most beta V segments clustered near 87% or 30%.

Germline CDR1 is SQVTM and CDR2 is ANQGSEA. V was clipped by 4 bases and J by 6 bases, with 11 bases between them. The CDR3 loop spans 12 amino acids. This chain joins TRBV29-1 and TRBJ2-3; D is possibly TRBD2 (5 bases). The receptor comes from a man aged 45-65 years in good health and CMV-seronegative. Specimen: PBMCs. This CDR3 reads CSVGRATDTQYF. The CDR3 region has the DNA TGCAGCGTTGGGCGGGCTACGGATACGCAGTATTTT.